This TCR beta chain derives from a study of CD8 T cells in ankylosing spondylitis listed by TCRdb under 2017. Concerning the study at large: To find TCR variants linked to disease, the study profiled T cell receptor beta repertoires in ankylosing spondylitis patients and healthy donors. The full study cohort comprised 20 to 30 ankylosing spondylitis patients and about a hundred healthy donors. Peripheral blood was sampled, and synovial fluid was also collected from ankylosing spondylitis patients. On the study overall, not on this receptor specifically: The disease-linked clones were reported as significantly enriched in matched synovial fluid samples from ankylosing spondylitis patients. The disease-linked clones showed a CD8+ phenotype and occurred at relatively low frequencies in peripheral blood. A TCR beta motif made up of fewer than 10 highly homologous amino acid variants appeared to be characteristic of blood from ankylosing spondylitis patients. Some of the motif variants had been reported before in the synovial fluid and blood of reactive arthritis patients, a finding that suggests common disease-initiation mechanisms.

V loses 5 bases, J loses 7 bases, and the germline ends lie 17 bases apart. The CDR3 contains 13 residues, cysteine and phenylalanine counted. Only the CDR3 DNA is retained, 39 bases long and in frame from the first base. Looking up the germline V gene (reference sequence) yields CDR1 DFQATT and CDR2 SNEGSKA. The listed sequencing device is Illumina HiSeq 2500. Quantitative 5'-RACE with molecular barcodes was used to prepare TCR beta libraries. In the authors' own workflow: A new computational method based on a probabilistic model of VDJ rearrangement was used to identify disease-linked TCR variants. The raw public reads went through TCRdb reprocessing: fastp at Q25, MiXCR clone calling, in-frame beta chains kept. When rows share a CDR3 protein, they turn into one entry using the most common DNA and genes. The authors' filters were not applied to this entry. The sample includes 500,000 to 650,000 distinct CDR3 sequences, with about 5.2% observed a single time. The top ten constitute roughly 3.5% of the sample.

Ten or more counts support this clonotype. Its target antigen remains unknown. No base quality values were provided; no much bigger clone lies one nucleotide off. The sample was blood, either unsorted or a sorted T cell fraction (not recorded which). The chain links TRBV20-1 with TRBJ1-2; no confident D gene assignment can be made. The TCR originated in a male donor with ankylosing spondylitis. The nucleotide sequence is TGCAGTGCTCCAAACCGCTCCCGCAGTGGCTACACCTTC. The translation is CSAPNRSRSGYTF.